This T cell receptor (beta chain) stems from a study of beta chain features in type 1 diabetes. Every isolated RNA sample was fully reverse transcribed, so sequencing captured expressed TCRB transcripts. Method: immunoSEQ multiplex PCR; TCRdb's copy keeps in-frame clones and lacks some. The sample contains around 250,000 clones, approximately 24% of which appear only once. About this clone: The antigen is unknown.

Regarding the study as a whole: Shortening of TCRB CDR3s, moderate but significant, appeared in all four CD4+ subsets of Type 1 diabetes patients.

The single heparinised draw taken from each donor contained 90 to 150 mL of blood on average. Staining for CD45RO/CCR7/CD25/CD127/CD95/CD27 allowed sorting of CD4+ naive, central memory, regulatory and stem cell-like memory cells. Germline V gene lookup returns CDR1 SGHRS and CDR2 YFSETQ. J gave up 4 bases and V 7 bases, and 8 bases lay outside the gene matches. The CDR3 runs to 14 residues. The receptor was derived from a young woman with type 1 diabetes. The chain has TRBV5-1 and TRBJ2-1; 7 nucleotides line up with TRBD2. Sequencing was carried out using naive CD4+ T cells from blood. CDR3: CASAVERGYNEQFF. The CDR3 DNA reads TGCGCCAGCGCCGTCGAGCGGGGTTACAATGAGCAGTTCTTC.